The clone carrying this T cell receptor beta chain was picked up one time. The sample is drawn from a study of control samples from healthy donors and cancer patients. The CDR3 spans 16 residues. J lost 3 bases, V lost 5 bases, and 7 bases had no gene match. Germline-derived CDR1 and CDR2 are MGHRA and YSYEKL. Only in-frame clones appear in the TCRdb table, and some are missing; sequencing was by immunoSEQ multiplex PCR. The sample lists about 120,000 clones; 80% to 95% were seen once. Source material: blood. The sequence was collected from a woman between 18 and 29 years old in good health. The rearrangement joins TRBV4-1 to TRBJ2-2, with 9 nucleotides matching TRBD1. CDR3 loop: CASSETGGADTGELFF. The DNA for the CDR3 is TGCGCCAGCAGCGAAACAGGGGGCGCTGACACCGGGGAGCTGTTTTTT.